Shown below are 3 T cell receptor beta chains from a single sample sequenced in a study of T-cell memory formation after mild COVID-19. Via MiXCR, TCRdb re-called the 5' RACE reads, giving one row per CDR3 protein. The sample holds hundreds of thousands of distinct CDR3 sequences, around a sixth seen once. The specimen sequenced was PBMCs or a T cell subset sorted from them (not recorded which). Receptors were obtained from an adult woman who had mild COVID-19 (a few samples of this study predate the infection). Cell type and time point are not known.

This clonotype was seen only a few times. The rearrangement joins TRBV7-9 to TRBJ2-6, with TRBD1 matching 9 bases. Unmatched junction bases numbered 7, after V lost 10 bases and J lost 0 bases. Per germline, CDR1 SEHNR and CDR2 FQNEAQ (reference sequence). The CDR3 is made up of 16 amino acids. CDR3 loop: CATEGQGLSGANVLTF. The CDR3 region has the DNA TGTGCCACCGAGGGACAGGGCCTCTCTGGGGCCAACGTCCTGACTTTC. Full variable domain (outside the CDR3, taken from reference TRBV7-9 and TRBJ2-6): DTGVSQNPRHKITKRGQNVTFRCDPISEHNRLYWYRQTLGQGPEFLTYFQNEAQLEKSRLLSDRFSAERPKGSFSTLEIQRTEQGDSAMYLCATEGQGLSGANVLTFGAGSRLTVL.

The chain employs TRBV11-2 and TRBJ2-5; perhaps TRBD2 as D (6 bases). V was pared by 5 bases and J by 5 bases, with 12 bases between. This CDR3 contains 13 residues. The germline V gene has CDR1 SGHAT and CDR2 FQNNGV. Here the CDR3 DNA reads TGTGCCAGCAGCCCGGGGGTTTGGGAGACCCAGTACTTC. Amino acids: CASSPGVWETQYF.

V gene TRBV7-9 combines with J gene TRBJ2-2; possibly TRBD1 for D (6 bases). Trimming took 1 base from V and 0 from J, leaving 12 bases between them. The CDR3 spans 17 residues. CDR1 is SEHNR, CDR2 FQNEAQ, per germline (reference sequence). CDR3 coding DNA: TGTGCCAGCAGCTTAGGGAAAAGGACAGCGAACACCGGGGAGCTGTTTTTT. This gives the protein CASSLGKRTANTGELFF.